A selection of T cell receptor beta chains follows, all from one sample in a study of human T cells and chemical hapten exposure. A single record per CDR3 protein comes from TCRdb applying MiXCR to the RACE reads. The sample consists of 80,000 to 95,000 distinct CDR3 sequences, 11% of them appearing once. This specimen consisted of whole blood, obtained in connection with sensitization to the hapten diphenylcyclopropenone (DPC). The receptors here all came from a man aged 40-55 years with alopecia areata. Some clones in this sample may be carry-over from other donors' samples. The CDR3 runs from the conserved cysteine through the conserved F or W. D genes are given only for firm matches. Where a row states a size, it is once, few, many or the class of an expanded clone; other rows omit it.

TRBJ2-5	TRBV7-2	.	few	TGTGCCAGCACCTGGTCCCGCTGGCGATACCAAGAGACCCAGTACTTC	CASTWSRWRYQETQYF
TRBJ1-2	TRBV20-1	.	few	TGCAGTGCTGACCTGCAGGGGCCTGGCTACACCTTC	CSADLQGPGYTF
TRBJ2-6	TRBV18	.	few	TGTGCCAGCTCACCCTCTGGCATAAGAAACAACGTCCTGACTTTC	CASSPSGIRNNVLTF
TRBJ2-1	TRBV11-3	TRBD2	.	TGTGCCAGCAGCTCCCCTAGGACTAGCGGGAGTTACAATGAGCAGTTCTTC	CASSSPRTSGSYNEQFF
TRBJ2-3	TRBV6-1	.	many	TGTGCCAGCAGAGCCCCCCACGGAAGGAGGGACAGTAGCACAGATACGCAGTATTTT	CASRAPHGRRDSSTDTQYF
TRBJ2-2	TRBV11-3	TRBD2	.	TGTGCCAGCAGCATGGGGAGAAGCGGGAGAGGGGAGCTGTTTTTT	CASSMGRSGRGELFF
TRBJ2-3	TRBV6-2/TRBV6-3	.	.	TGTGCCAGCAGTTTTTGGGGCGCGGCAGATACGCAGTATTTT	CASSFWGAADTQYF
TRBJ2-3	TRBV7-9	.	.	TGTGCCAGCAGCTCCCAATCGTATTCAGATACGCAGTATTTT	CASSSQSYSDTQYF
TRBJ2-1	TRBV6-6	.	few	TGTGCCAGCAGTTACGACTCGAAAGGCATCTTC	CASSYDSKGIF
TRBJ2-4	TRBV28	TRBD2	few	TGTGCCAGCAGGGGCAGCGGGAGAGGAAACATTCAGTACTTC	CASRGSGRGNIQYF
TRBJ1-1	TRBV12-3/TRBV12-4	TRBD1	.	TGTGCCAGCAGCACTCGTCGGACAGGGGGCACTGAAGCTTTCTTT	CASSTRRTGGTEAFF
TRBJ2-5	TRBV7-9	TRBD2	once	TGTGCCAGCAGCTTTAGCGGGGAAGAGACCCAGTACTTC	CASSFSGEETQYF
TRBJ1-6	TRBV5-5	TRBD1	.	TGTGCCAGCAGTTCTCGACAGGGGGCTGATTCACCCCTCCACTTT	CASSSRQGADSPLHF
TRBJ2-1	TRBV29-1	TRBD2	few	TGCAGCGTCACCGGGACTAGCGGGGCCTTGGGTGGCAACAATGAGCAGTTCTTC	CSVTGTSGALGGNNEQFF
TRBJ2-3	TRBV3-1	.	many	TGTGCCAGCAGCCAAGAGGGGACTACGCAGTATTTT	CASSQEGTTQYF
TRBJ1-1	TRBV7-8	.	.	TGTGCCAGCAGCTTAATAAGGATAAACACTGAAGCTTTCTTT	CASSLIRINTEAFF
TRBJ1-6	TRBV30	TRBD1	.	TGTGCCTGGACCCCGGGACAGGGGGCTTCACCCCTCCACTTT	CAWTPGQGASPLHF
TRBJ2-3	TRBV18	.	.	TGTGCCAGCTCACCACTAGAACTAACTAGCACAGATACGCAGTATTTT	CASSPLELTSTDTQYF
TRBJ2-3	TRBV7-9	.	few	TGTGCCAGCAGCCAATCAGGGGGGCTGGGAGATACGCAGTATTTT	CASSQSGGLGDTQYF
TRBJ1-1	TRBV27	.	few	TGTGCCAGCAGTTTAGGGGGCTTGAGGACTGAAGCTTTCTTT	CASSLGGLRTEAFF
TRBJ1-1	TRBV12-3/TRBV12-4	.	few	TGTGCCAGCATATTAGAAGGCACTGAAGCTTTCTTT	CASILEGTEAFF
TRBJ2-5	TRBV20-1	.	few	TGCAGTGCTAGAGGAATCGAGAGGAGGCTAGGAGAGACCCAGTACTTC	CSARGIERRLGETQYF
TRBJ2-1	TRBV20-1	TRBD1	few	TGCAGTGCTAGAGGGACAGGCGACTACAATGAGCAGTTCTTC	CSARGTGDYNEQFF
TRBJ1-2	TRBV12-3/TRBV12-4	.	few	TGTGCCAGCAGCCTAGGGGGGTTAGGCTACACCTTC	CASSLGGLGYTF
TRBJ2-7	TRBV29-1	TRBD2	.	TGCAGCGTTGGTGCCTTAGCGGGAGAGTACGAGCAGTACTTC	CSVGALAGEYEQYF
TRBJ1-5	TRBV28	TRBD1	many	TGTGCCAGCAGTTTATTACAGGGGGACAATCAGCCCCAGCATTTT	CASSLLQGDNQPQHF
TRBJ2-1	TRBV29-1	.	few	TGCAGCGTTGAAGATCCCGTGGGCGGAAGCTCCTACAATGAGCAGTTCTTC	CSVEDPVGGSSYNEQFF
TRBJ1-2	TRBV14	TRBD1	few	TGTGCCAGCAGCCAAGCCGGGACAGGGGTGAATGGCTACACCTTC	CASSQAGTGVNGYTF
TRBJ2-3	TRBV11-3	TRBD2	.	TGTGCCAGCAGCCCCGCGCTAGCGGGCACAGATACGCAGTATTTT	CASSPALAGTDTQYF
TRBJ2-5	TRBV6-1	.	few	TGTGCCAGCAAACAAGCGGGTTTGCGTCAGGAGACCCAGTACTTC	CASKQAGLRQETQYF
TRBJ2-3	TRBV12-3/TRBV12-4	TRBD2	many	TGTGCCAGCAGTCCACTAGCGGGAGAGGAGTATTTT	CASSPLAGEEYF
TRBJ2-3	TRBV6-5	TRBD1	few	TGTGCCAGCAGCCCGTCATCAAGACAGGGACACACAGATACGCAGTATTTT	CASSPSSRQGHTDTQYF
TRBJ2-1	TRBV7-8	.	.	TGTGCCAGCAGCTTGGGACTCCCCATAAATGAGCAGTTCTTC	CASSLGLPINEQFF
TRBJ1-1	TRBV2	.	.	TGTGCCAGCAAACAGCAGGGAGGGGGGGGTGCTTTCTTT	CASKQQGGGGAFF
TRBJ1-2	TRBV7-2	.	.	TGTGCCAGCAGCTTAGTCATCCGGGGCCGGCTCGAGCCCTATAACTATGGCTACACCTTC	CASSLVIRGRLEPYNYGYTF
TRBJ1-2	TRBV27	.	.	TGTGCCAGCAGTTTAGGGCGGAACTATGGCTACACCTTC	CASSLGRNYGYTF
TRBJ2-1	TRBV10-3	TRBD2	few	TGTGCCATCACTAGCGGGAGGAATGAGCAGTTCTTC	CAITSGRNEQFF
TRBJ2-1	TRBV5-1	.	few	TGCGCCAGCAGCTTGCGGTTGGGGCAGGGAACCTACAATGAGCAGTTCTTC	CASSLRLGQGTYNEQFF
TRBJ1-6	TRBV12-3/TRBV12-4	TRBD1	few	TGTGCCAGCAGCATGACAGGGGAAGGGTCACCCCTCCACTTT	CASSMTGEGSPLHF
TRBJ2-1	TRBV28	TRBD2	.	TGTGCCAGCAGCCAACTTGGTAGCGGGAGGCTTGAGCAGTTCTTC	CASSQLGSGRLEQFF
TRBJ2-3	TRBV6-1	TRBD2	few	TGTGCCAGCACTTTGCGGGAGACAGATACGCAGTATTTT	CASTLRETDTQYF
TRBJ2-1	TRBV7-9	TRBD1	few	TGTGCCAGCAGCCAGACAGGGTTTGTCTACAATGAGCAGTTCTTC	CASSQTGFVYNEQFF
TRBJ2-3	TRBV5-1	TRBD2	few	TGCGCCAGCAGCTCGGGACTAGCGGGAGGCCGGGCAAGCACAGATACGCAGTATTTT	CASSSGLAGGRASTDTQYF
TRBJ2-7	TRBV2	TRBD1	.	TGTGCCAGCACGGGACAGAACCCCGAGCAGTACTTC	CASTGQNPEQYF
TRBJ1-5	TRBV7-2	.	few	TGTGCCAGCAGCTTATTGAGACAGGATAGCAATCAGCCCCAGCATTTT	CASSLLRQDSNQPQHF
TRBJ2-3	TRBV20-1	TRBD2	.	TGCAGTGCTCTCCGACTAGCGGGAGACACAGATACGCAGTATTTT	CSALRLAGDTDTQYF
TRBJ2-3	TRBV3-1	.	.	TGTGCCAGCAGCCAAGATAAGGCTAGCAGGACAGATACGCAGTATTTT	CASSQDKASRTDTQYF
TRBJ2-1	TRBV7-2	TRBD2	many	TGTGCCAGCTTGGGACTAGCCCCCCTTGAGCAGTTCTTC	CASLGLAPLEQFF
TRBJ1-2	TRBV4-3	.	many	TGCGCCAGCAGTCCTGAGGGGAGCAGGGTCGGGTATGGCTACACCTTC	CASSPEGSRVGYGYTF
TRBJ2-5	TRBV12-3/TRBV12-4	TRBD2	few	TGTGCCAGCAGTGGGACTAGCGGTCCTCAAGAGACCCAGTACTTC	CASSGTSGPQETQYF